The subject of this entry is one T cell receptor beta chain. Its antigen is unknown. This record comes from a study of cytomegalovirus exposure and HLA in healthy donors. Overall study findings and caveats: Overall, around 160 TCR beta chains were annotated as cytomegalovirus-associated. HLA-A and HLA-B allele assignments for most subjects were reportedly predicted accurately using TCR beta sequences.

PCR amplification relied on 60 Vbeta primers (plus 13 Jbeta primers). How the authors handled the data: Approximately 80 million unique TCR beta chains, approximately 11 million of them shared, were counted by a later analysis. Generated by immunoSEQ multiplex PCR, the TCRdb table keeps only in-frame clones and is missing some. V, J and clone size were drawn from that table, and D and trimming were deduced from the DNA. The sample gives roughly 160,000 clones, 70% to 80% of which show up once; 2% to 2.5% is in the top ten. CDR1 SNHLY and CDR2 FYNNEI come from the germline V gene. The V end was cut by 8 bases, the J end by 6 bases, with 17 bases between. This CDR3 has 14 amino acids.

The source material was PBMCs. This sequence joins TRBV2 and TRBJ2-1; perhaps TRBD1 as D (6 bases). The receptor comes from a man between 40 and 49 years old in good health and CMV-seronegative. The CDR3 is CASLPGQYTNEQFF. The CDR3 DNA sequence: TGTGCCAGCCTACCGGGACAATACACCAATGAGCAGTTCTTC.